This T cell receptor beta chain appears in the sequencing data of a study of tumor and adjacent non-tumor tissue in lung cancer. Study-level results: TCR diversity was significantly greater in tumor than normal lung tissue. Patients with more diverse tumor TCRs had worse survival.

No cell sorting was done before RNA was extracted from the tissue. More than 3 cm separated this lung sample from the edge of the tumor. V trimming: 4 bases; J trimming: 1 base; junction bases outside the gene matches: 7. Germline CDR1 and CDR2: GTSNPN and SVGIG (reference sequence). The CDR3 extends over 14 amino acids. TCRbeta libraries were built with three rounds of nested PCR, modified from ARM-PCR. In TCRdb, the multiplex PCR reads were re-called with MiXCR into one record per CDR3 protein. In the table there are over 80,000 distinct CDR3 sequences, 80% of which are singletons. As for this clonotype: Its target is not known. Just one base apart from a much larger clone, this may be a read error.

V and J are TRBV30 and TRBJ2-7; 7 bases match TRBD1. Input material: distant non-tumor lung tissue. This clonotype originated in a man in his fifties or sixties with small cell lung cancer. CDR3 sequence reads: CAWNEGTASYEQYF. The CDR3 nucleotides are TGTGCCTGGAATGAGGGGACAGCTTCCTACGAGCAGTACTTC. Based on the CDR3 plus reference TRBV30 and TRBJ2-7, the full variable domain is SQTIHQWPATLVQPVGSPLSLECTVEGTSNPNLYWYRQAAGRGLQLLFYSVGIGQISSEVPQNLSASRPQDRQFILSSKKLLLSDSGFYLCAWNEGTASYEQYFGPGTRLTVT.